These T cell receptor beta chains were read from a single sample in a study of blood T cell repertoires in COVID-19. Profiled with immunoSEQ multiplex PCR; TCRdb holds only in-frame clones, not every one. The data show roughly 280,000 clones, with about nine tenths seen just once and approximately 10% held by the top ten. What was sequenced was peripheral blood. All receptors derive from a woman aged 25 to 39 with COVID-19, enrolled during active disease. The CDR3 runs from the conserved cysteine through the conserved F or W. Fields, in order: V gene, J gene, D gene, clone size, CDR3 protein, CDR3 DNA. The D gene is left open where the match is weak. Part of the rows lack a size; the others show once, few, many or a class for expanded clones.

>TRBV5-1|TRBJ2-3|TRBD2|few
CASSPTSGSPYPTDTQYF
TGCGCCAGCAGCCCGACTAGCGGGAGTCCCTACCCCACAGATACGCAGTATTTT
>TRBV7-9|TRBJ2-2|.|.
CASSLGSGRGTGELFF
TGTGCCAGCAGCTTAGGTTCCGGGCGGGGCACCGGGGAGCTGTTTTTT
>TRBV2|TRBJ2-7|.|.
CASSEALFSYEQYF
TGTGCCAGCAGTGAAGCGCTTTTCAGCTACGAGCAGTACTTC
>TRBV28|TRBJ1-4|.|.
CASSSGGLGGDEKLFF
TGTGCCAGCAGCTCGGGAGGTCTTGGGGGCGATGAAAAACTGTTTTTT
>TRBV13|TRBJ1-2|TRBD1|.
CASSLQTNLGRTGGNYGYTF
TGTGCCAGCAGCTTACAAACCAACCTCGGACGGACAGGGGGTAACTATGGCTACACCTTC
>TRBV7-3|TRBJ1-1|.|.
CASSLTGGTEAFF
TGTGCCAGCAGCTTAACAGGGGGCACTGAAGCTTTCTTT
>TRBV28|TRBJ1-1|.|.
CASSLRLLNTEAFF
TGTGCCAGCAGTTTAAGACTCCTGAACACTGAAGCTTTCTTT
>TRBV18|TRBJ1-1|.|.
CASSPRISGENTEAFF
TGTGCCAGCTCACCACGGATCTCGGGGGAGAACACTGAAGCTTTCTTT
>TRBV6-6|TRBJ1-2|.|once
CASSVTGGYTF
TGTGCCAGCAGTGTGACAGGCGGCTACACCTTC
>TRBV15|TRBJ2-5|TRBD2|.
CATSRGLAEETQYF
TGTGCCACCAGCAGGGGACTAGCGGAAGAGACCCAGTACTTC
>TRBV11-2|TRBJ2-7|.|once
CASSLTYEQYF
TGTGCCAGCAGCCTTACATACGAGCAGTACTTC
>TRBV28|TRBJ1-2|.|.
CASSFRLSGTSDTF
TGTGCCAGCAGTTTTCGGCTGTCCGGGACATCAGACACCTTC
>TRBV5-1|TRBJ2-7|TRBD2|.
CASSQLAGDYEQYF
TGCGCCAGCAGCCAACTAGCGGGAGACTACGAGCAGTACTTC
>TRBV5-1|TRBJ1-5|TRBD1|.
CASSLTGDGQPQHF
TGCGCCAGCAGCTTGACAGGGGACGGACAGCCCCAGCATTTT
>TRBV2|TRBJ2-7|.|.
CASSEGPSVTYEQYF
TGTGCCAGCAGTGAAGGGCCTAGCGTAACCTACGAGCAGTACTTC
>TRBV6-5|TRBJ2-3|.|.
CASSSSVRATDTQYF
TGTGCCAGCAGTTCGAGTGTGCGGGCCACAGATACGCAGTATTTT
>TRBV11-2|TRBJ2-5|.|.
CASSSTARETQYF
TGTGCCAGCAGCTCAACAGCACGGGAGACCCAGTACTTC
>TRBV7-2|TRBJ2-1|TRBD2|.
CASSLEIAGGRNEQFF
TGTGCCAGCAGCTTAGAGATAGCGGGAGGGCGGAATGAGCAGTTCTTC
>TRBV7-3|TRBJ2-3|.|.
CASSLTSGADTQYF
TGTGCCAGCAGCTTAACGTCGGGGGCAGATACGCAGTATTTT
>TRBV19|TRBJ2-7|TRBD2|.
CASSTPGTSGSRLTYEQYF
TGTGCCAGTAGTACTCCGGGGACTAGCGGGAGTCGGCTGACCTACGAGCAGTACTTC
>TRBV6-5|TRBJ1-2|.|.
CASGPLNVYGYTF
TGTGCCAGCGGGCCCCTAAACGTATATGGCTACACCTTC
>TRBV28|TRBJ2-7|TRBD1|.
CATTTGAQNYEQYF
TGTGCCACCACCACAGGGGCGCAGAACTACGAGCAGTACTTC
>TRBV29-1|TRBJ1-1|.|.
CSVALMGGANTEAFF
TGCAGCGTTGCCCTTATGGGGGGAGCGAACACTGAAGCTTTCTTT
>TRBV27|TRBJ1-1|TRBD1|.
CASSFSGQYNGAFF
TGTGCCAGCAGTTTTTCGGGACAGTATAATGGAGCTTTCTTT
>TRBV6-2/TRBV6-3|TRBJ2-3|TRBD1|once
CASSYSRQGSTDTQYF
TGTGCCAGCAGTTACTCTCGACAGGGGAGCACAGATACGCAGTATTTT
>TRBV4-3|TRBJ1-4|.|.
CASSRSNRAEKLFF
TGCGCCAGCAGCCGTAGTAACAGGGCTGAAAAACTGTTTTTT
>TRBV6-5|TRBJ2-3|TRBD2|.
CASRGGRTQYF
TGTGCCAGCAGGGGAGGGCGTACGCAGTATTTT
>TRBV28|TRBJ2-1|TRBD2|.
CASSPISGSSYNEQFF
TGTGCCAGCAGCCCCATCAGCGGGAGCTCCTACAATGAGCAGTTCTTC
>TRBV5-1|TRBJ1-4|TRBD1|.
CASSPTGGVDEKLFF
TGCGCCAGCAGCCCTACAGGGGGGGTAGATGAAAAACTGTTTTTT
>TRBV30|TRBJ2-5|.|.
CAWSERPRGGVTQYF
TGTGCCTGGAGTGAGCGACCCCGGGGTGGGGTGACCCAGTACTTC
>TRBV4-2|TRBJ2-1|TRBD2|once
CASSSPTSGMTEQFF
TGTGCCAGCAGCTCCCCGACTAGCGGGATGACTGAGCAGTTCTTC
>TRBV7-9|TRBJ2-7|.|.
CASSYWDKAYEQYF
TGTGCCAGCAGCTATTGGGACAAAGCCTACGAGCAGTACTTC
>TRBV6-2/TRBV6-3|TRBJ1-5|.|few
CASSLRGRSNQPQHF
TGTGCCAGCAGCCTCAGGGGCCGAAGCAATCAGCCCCAGCATTTT
>TRBV28|TRBJ1-5|.|once
CASSYGTSSNQPQHF
TGTGCCAGCAGCTACGGGACATCAAGCAATCAGCCCCAGCATTTT
>TRBV28|TRBJ2-1|TRBD2|.
CASRKREGPYEQFF
TGTGCCAGCAGGAAGCGGGAGGGCCCCTATGAGCAGTTCTTC
>TRBV27|TRBJ2-7|.|.
CASSLAPRQYEQYF
TGTGCCAGCAGTTTAGCCCCCCGCCAGTACGAGCAGTACTTC
>TRBV13|TRBJ2-5|.|.
CASSLTTGSSTQYF
TGTGCCAGCAGCTTGACGACCGGGTCGAGTACCCAGTACTTC
>TRBV25-1|TRBJ2-7|.|.
CASSAPGEQYF
TGTGCCAGCAGTGCGCCCGGGGAGCAGTACTTC
>TRBV30|TRBJ2-7|.|.
CAWSPQASSYEQYF
TGTGCCTGGAGTCCCCAGGCGAGCTCCTACGAGCAGTACTTC
>TRBV19|TRBJ1-5|TRBD1|.
CASSTRGQGLGQPQHF
TGTGCCAGTAGTACCCGGGGACAGGGATTGGGTCAGCCCCAGCATTTT
>TRBV5-1|TRBJ2-7|TRBD2|once
CATSRLAGNYEQYF
TGCGCCACCTCCCGACTAGCGGGTAACTACGAGCAGTACTTC
>TRBV15|TRBJ1-3|.|.
CATSREVRDTGNTIYF
TGTGCCACCAGCAGAGAAGTTCGGGACACAGGAAACACCATATATTTT
>TRBV6-5|TRBJ1-4|.|.
CASSYDFRRGYEKLFF
TGTGCCAGCAGTTACGATTTTCGGAGGGGTTACGAAAAACTGTTTTTT
>TRBV7-2|TRBJ1-2|TRBD1|.
CASSRDRGQYGYTF
TGTGCCAGCAGCCGTGACAGGGGGCAGTATGGCTACACCTTC
>TRBV9|TRBJ2-7|TRBD2|.
CASSVAGTRLAEQYF
TGTGCCAGCAGCGTTGCCGGGACTAGACTGGCAGAGCAGTACTTC
>TRBV28|TRBJ1-2|.|once
CASSLPRGGYGYTF
TGTGCCAGCAGTTTACCTCGGGGGGGCTATGGCTACACCTTC
>TRBV18|TRBJ2-1|TRBD2|.
CASSARVTSGNYNEQFF
TGTGCCAGCTCAGCGAGGGTCACTAGCGGGAATTACAATGAGCAGTTCTTC
>TRBV2|TRBJ2-3|.|.
CASSMRGGSTDTQYF
TGTGCCAGCAGTATGAGGGGGGGAAGCACAGATACGCAGTATTTT
>TRBV7-2|TRBJ2-1|.|.
CASSFDSPNYNEQFF
TGTGCCAGCAGCTTTGACAGTCCCAACTACAATGAGCAGTTCTTC
>TRBV5-1|TRBJ2-1|TRBD2|.
CASSSGLADNEQFF
TGCGCCAGCAGCTCCGGACTAGCGGACAATGAGCAGTTCTTC
>TRBV6-5|TRBJ2-7|.|.
CASSTHPYEQYF
TGTGCCAGCAGTACACATCCCTACGAGCAGTACTTC
>TRBV5-1|TRBJ2-1|TRBD2|.
CASSLGLSGGSYNEQFF
TGCGCCAGCAGCTTGGGGCTTAGCGGGGGGTCCTACAATGAGCAGTTCTTC
>TRBV11-2|TRBJ1-2|.|.
CASSDTGGYTF
TGTGCCAGCAGCGACACAGGGGGCTACACCTTC